A selection of T cell receptor beta chains follows, all from one sample in a study of OX40 agonist ivuxolimab in advanced cancers. The assay was immunoSEQ multiplex PCR, and TCRdb's table has in-frame clones only and misses some. The sample includes about 20,000 clones, roughly 72% seen only once; the top ten take roughly 20%. The sample in question was CD4+ or CD8+ T cells sorted from blood, obtained in a trial of the OX40 agonist ivuxolimab. The receptor set was obtained from an adult with an advanced solid tumor such as melanoma, head and neck, liver or kidney cancer. Each CDR3 is given with its conserved first and last residue. Fields, in order: CDR3 protein, V gene, clone size, D gene, J gene. The D gene is left open where the match is weak. Rows may omit the clone size; those that give it use once, few, many or a size class.

cdr3_aa: CASSLLPGQGDNQPQHF
v_call: TRBV7-8
clone_size: -
d_call: TRBD1
j_call: TRBJ1-5

cdr3_aa: CASSQDWGRTGDYEQYF
v_call: TRBV4-2
clone_size: -
d_call: TRBD1
j_call: TRBJ2-7

cdr3_aa: CASSSAGTGDYEQYF
v_call: TRBV5-6
clone_size: -
d_call: TRBD1
j_call: TRBJ2-7

cdr3_aa: CASMASGAIKGYNEQFF
v_call: TRBV2
clone_size: -
d_call: TRBD2
j_call: TRBJ2-1

cdr3_aa: CASSFGTGFSHGYTF
v_call: TRBV11-3
clone_size: -
d_call: TRBD1
j_call: TRBJ1-2

cdr3_aa: CASSQFRGYEQYF
v_call: TRBV4-3
clone_size: -
d_call: -
j_call: TRBJ2-7

cdr3_aa: CASSLAGMRNTDTQYF
v_call: TRBV7-2
clone_size: -
d_call: -
j_call: TRBJ2-3

cdr3_aa: CASSLSRDRNQPQHF
v_call: TRBV7-2
clone_size: -
d_call: -
j_call: TRBJ1-5

cdr3_aa: CATLSDTQYF
v_call: TRBV2
clone_size: few
d_call: -
j_call: TRBJ2-3

cdr3_aa: CASSQGTGSNVGNTIYF
v_call: TRBV7-6
clone_size: -
d_call: TRBD1
j_call: TRBJ1-3

cdr3_aa: CASSVVPGRNEQFF
v_call: TRBV9
clone_size: -
d_call: -
j_call: TRBJ2-1

cdr3_aa: CASSMGVRTDTQYF
v_call: TRBV19
clone_size: -
d_call: -
j_call: TRBJ2-3

cdr3_aa: CASSPGQGNTIYF
v_call: TRBV9
clone_size: once
d_call: TRBD1
j_call: TRBJ1-3

cdr3_aa: CASSLTGGGQPQHF
v_call: TRBV27
clone_size: -
d_call: TRBD1
j_call: TRBJ1-5

cdr3_aa: CASSAPSYEQYF
v_call: TRBV9
clone_size: -
d_call: -
j_call: TRBJ2-7

cdr3_aa: CASSPPFSGGADTQYF
v_call: TRBV11-3
clone_size: -
d_call: TRBD2
j_call: TRBJ2-3

cdr3_aa: CASSAGTGAFNEQFF
v_call: TRBV27
clone_size: -
d_call: TRBD1
j_call: TRBJ2-1

cdr3_aa: CASSDRAQITDTQYF
v_call: TRBV6-5
clone_size: -
d_call: TRBD1
j_call: TRBJ2-3

cdr3_aa: CASSRQAGGLNEQFF
v_call: TRBV11-1
clone_size: -
d_call: TRBD2
j_call: TRBJ2-1

cdr3_aa: CASSPGQGLANYGYTF
v_call: TRBV7-3
clone_size: -
d_call: TRBD1
j_call: TRBJ1-2

cdr3_aa: CASSSGLAGVNTGELFF
v_call: TRBV7-9
clone_size: -
d_call: TRBD2
j_call: TRBJ2-2

cdr3_aa: CASSAIQGVPSYEQYF
v_call: TRBV6-1
clone_size: -
d_call: TRBD1
j_call: -

cdr3_aa: CASSVAVVDTEAFF
v_call: TRBV9
clone_size: -
d_call: -
j_call: TRBJ1-1

cdr3_aa: CASSLGTAYNSPLHF
v_call: TRBV5-1
clone_size: -
d_call: -
j_call: TRBJ1-6

cdr3_aa: CASSSGLGNSPLHF
v_call: TRBV7-6
clone_size: -
d_call: -
j_call: TRBJ1-6

cdr3_aa: CASSSQPYEQYF
v_call: TRBV21-1
clone_size: -
d_call: -
j_call: -

cdr3_aa: CASSFLGSGGDTDTQYF
v_call: TRBV11-1
clone_size: -
d_call: TRBD2
j_call: TRBJ2-3

cdr3_aa: CASSLSASGEQYF
v_call: TRBV5-6
clone_size: -
d_call: -
j_call: TRBJ2-7